This paragraph covers one T cell receptor (beta chain) sequence. What it recognizes is unknown. This entry comes from a study of beta chain features in type 1 diabetes. Study-level findings and limits: A moderate, significant TCRB CDR3 shortening appeared in type 1 diabetes across four CD4+ subsets.

V shed 7 bases and J 8 bases; nucleotides not matched to a gene: 7. This CDR3 has 15 residues. Per germline, CDR1 MNHNY and CDR2 SVGAGI (reference sequence). The isolated RNA, all of it, was reverse transcribed, so expressed TCRB transcripts were what got sequenced. Assay: immunoSEQ multiplex PCR; the TCRdb copy retains only in-frame clones and omits some. The repertoire holds roughly 160,000 clones, with 6.5% to 8.5% as singletons. The TCR originated in a woman between 18 and 29 years old with type 1 diabetes. Sequencing was carried out using central memory CD4+ T cells from blood. The chain joins TRBV6-6 to TRBJ2-2, with TRBD2 identical over 13 bases. The CDR3 coding sequence is TGTGCCAGCACTAGACTAGCGGGGGGATCGGGGGAGCTGTTTTTT. This sequence encodes CASTRLAGGSGELFF.